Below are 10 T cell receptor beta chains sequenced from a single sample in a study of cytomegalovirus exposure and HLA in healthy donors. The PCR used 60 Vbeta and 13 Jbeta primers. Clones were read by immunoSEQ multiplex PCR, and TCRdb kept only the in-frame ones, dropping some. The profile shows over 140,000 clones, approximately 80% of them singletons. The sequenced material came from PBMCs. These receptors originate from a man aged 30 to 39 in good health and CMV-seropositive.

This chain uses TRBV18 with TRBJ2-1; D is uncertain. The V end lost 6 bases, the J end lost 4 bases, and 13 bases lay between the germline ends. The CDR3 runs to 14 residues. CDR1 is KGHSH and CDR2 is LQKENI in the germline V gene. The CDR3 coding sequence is TGTGCCAGCTCGGGCAGCCTGATTTACAATGAGCAGTTCTTC. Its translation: CASSGSLIYNEQFF.

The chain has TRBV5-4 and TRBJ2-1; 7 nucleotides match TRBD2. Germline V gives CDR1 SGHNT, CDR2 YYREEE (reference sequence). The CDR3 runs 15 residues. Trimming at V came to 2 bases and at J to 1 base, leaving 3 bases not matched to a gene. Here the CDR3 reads CASSFERGSYNEQFF. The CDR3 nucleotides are TGTGCCAGCAGCTTTGAGCGGGGTTCCTACAATGAGCAGTTCTTC.

DNA of the CDR3: TGTGCCAGCAGTCGCCGGGCGAACACCGGGGAGCTGTTTTTT. Translating it yields CASSRRANTGELFF. The J gene is TRBJ2-2, the V gene TRBV13, with D unclear. Germline CDR1 is PRHDT and CDR2 is FYEKMQ (reference sequence). V was pared by 6 bases and J by 0 bases, with 8 bases between. There are 14 residues in the CDR3.

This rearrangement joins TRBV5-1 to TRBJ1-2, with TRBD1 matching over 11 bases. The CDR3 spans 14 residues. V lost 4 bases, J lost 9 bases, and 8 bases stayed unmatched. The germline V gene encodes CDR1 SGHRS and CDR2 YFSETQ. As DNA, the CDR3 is TGCGCCAGCAGCCCCGGGACAGGGGGTCTTAGCTACACCTTC. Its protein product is CASSPGTGGLSYTF.

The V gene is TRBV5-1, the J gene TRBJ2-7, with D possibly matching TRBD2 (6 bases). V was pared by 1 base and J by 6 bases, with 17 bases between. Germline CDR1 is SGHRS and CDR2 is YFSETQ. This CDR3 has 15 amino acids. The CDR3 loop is CASSLSTSLGVEQYF. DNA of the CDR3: TGCGCCAGCAGCTTGAGTACTAGCCTCGGGGTCGAGCAGTACTTC.

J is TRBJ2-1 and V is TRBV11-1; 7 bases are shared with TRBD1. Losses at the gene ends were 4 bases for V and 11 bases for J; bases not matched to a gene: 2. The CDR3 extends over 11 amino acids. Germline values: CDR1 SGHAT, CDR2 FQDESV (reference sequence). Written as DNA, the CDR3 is TGTGCCAGCAGCTGGGGACAGCAGCAGTTCTTC. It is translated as CASSWGQQQFF.

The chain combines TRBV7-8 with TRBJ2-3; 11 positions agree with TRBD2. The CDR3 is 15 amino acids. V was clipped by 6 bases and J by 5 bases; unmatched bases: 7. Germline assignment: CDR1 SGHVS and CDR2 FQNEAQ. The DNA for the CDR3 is TGTGCCAGCAGTTACACTAGCGGGAGCCGAGATACGCAGTATTTT. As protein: CASSYTSGSRDTQYF. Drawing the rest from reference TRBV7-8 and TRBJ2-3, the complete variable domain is GAGVSQSPRYKVAKRGQDVALRCDPISGHVSLFWYQQALGQGPEFLTYFQNEAQLDKSGLPSDRFFAERPEGSVSTLKIQRTQQEDSAVYLCASSYTSGSRDTQYFGPGTRLTVL.

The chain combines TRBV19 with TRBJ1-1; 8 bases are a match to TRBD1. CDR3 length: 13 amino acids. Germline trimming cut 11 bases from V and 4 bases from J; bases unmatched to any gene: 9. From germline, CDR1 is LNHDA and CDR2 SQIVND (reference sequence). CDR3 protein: CASQGQGATEAFF. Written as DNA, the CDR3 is TGTGCCTCCCAAGGGCAGGGGGCCACTGAAGCTTTCTTT. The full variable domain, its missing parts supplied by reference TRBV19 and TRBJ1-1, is DGGITQSPKYLFRKEGQNVTLSCEQNLNHDAMYWYRQDPGQGLRLIYYSQIVNDFQKGDIAEGYSVSREKKESFPLTVTSAQKNPTAFYLCASQGQGATEAFFGQGTRLTVV.

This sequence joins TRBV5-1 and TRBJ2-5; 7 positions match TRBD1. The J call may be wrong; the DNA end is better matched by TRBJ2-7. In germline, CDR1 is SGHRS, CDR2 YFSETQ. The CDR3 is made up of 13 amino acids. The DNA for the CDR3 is TGCGCCAGCAGCTTCTTACAGGGGTACGAGCAGTACTTC. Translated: CASSFLQGYEQYF.

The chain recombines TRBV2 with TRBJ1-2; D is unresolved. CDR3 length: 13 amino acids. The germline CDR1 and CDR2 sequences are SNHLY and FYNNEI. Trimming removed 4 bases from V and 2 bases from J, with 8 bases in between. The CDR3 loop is CASSAGENYGYTF. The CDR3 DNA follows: TGTGCCAGCAGTGCCGGGGAGAACTATGGCTACACCTTC.